The next 13 T cell receptor beta chains were all read from a single sample in a study of T-cell reconstitution after alpha-beta-depleted transplantation in children. Molecular barcoding with unique molecular identifiers was used for the TCRbeta library. TCRdb used MiXCR to reprocess the PCR reads, holding one entry per CDR3 protein. The data show about 830,000 distinct CDR3 sequences, under 20% seen once. The sample was PBMCs, mostly from graft donor cells, taken 360 days after TCRalphabeta/CD19-depleted stem cell transplant. Receptor source: a male patient aged 10 to 17 who had a stem cell transplant for acute lymphoblastic leukemia, so the T cells may come from the graft donor.

The CDR3 here is CASSVTSDNYNEQFF. The CDR3 region has the DNA TGTGCCAGCAGTGTGACTAGCGACAACTACAATGAGCAGTTCTTC. This chain links TRBV6-1 with TRBJ2-1; 8 bases match TRBD2. Trimming took 4 bases from V and 3 from J; bases not matched to a gene: 5. The CDR3 has 15 amino acids. Germline V CDR1 and CDR2: MNHNS, SASEGT.

This clonotype was seen at least ten times. This rearrangement joins TRBV7-9 to TRBJ2-1; 13 bases line up with TRBD2. The CDR3 length is 16 residues. Germline V lookup: CDR1 SEHNR, CDR2 FQNEAQ (reference sequence). Germline trimming cut 5 bases from V and 4 bases from J; bases unmatched to any gene: 5. The CDR3 DNA follows: TGTGCCAGCAGCGGGACTAGCGGGAATGGGTACAATGAGCAGTTCTTC. This sequence encodes CASSGTSGNGYNEQFF. Complete variable domain (other parts from reference TRBV7-9 and TRBJ2-1): DTGVSQNPRHKITKRGQNVTFRCDPISEHNRLYWYRQTLGQGPEFLTYFQNEAQLEKSRLLSDRFSAERPKGSFSTLEIQRTEQGDSAMYLCASSGTSGNGYNEQFFGPGTRLTVL.

In its sample, this clonotype was seen a few times. The V gene is TRBV5-1, the J gene TRBJ2-2, with a possible D match to TRBD2 (5 bases). Trimming took 1 base from V and 4 from J, leaving 8 bases between them. The CDR3 consists of 14 residues. Germline CDR1 is SGHRS and CDR2 is YFSETQ. The CDR3 here is CASSLPGSTGELFF. The CDR3 DNA reads as TGCGCCAGCAGCTTGCCGGGGAGCACCGGGGAGCTGTTTTTT.

This clonotype occurred a few times. The J gene is TRBJ1-1, the V gene TRBV27, with D uncertain. The ends were cut back, 6 bases at V and 4 bases at J, with 24 bases in the middle. The CDR3 has 17 residues. CDR1 MNHEY and CDR2 SMNVEV come from the germline V gene (reference sequence). The CDR3 loop reads CASSPLVTGFGGTEAFF. The CDR3 DNA follows: TGTGCCAGCAGCCCCCTTGTGACGGGCTTTGGTGGCACTGAAGCTTTCTTT.

This clonotype was observed at least ten times. The chain has TRBV11-2 and TRBJ2-1; 12 nucleotides agree with TRBD2. Per the germline V gene, CDR1 is SGHAT and CDR2 is FQNNGV. CDR3 length equals 15 residues. V shed 3 bases and J 9 bases; nucleotides not matched to a gene: 6. The CDR3 spells CASSFRLAGASEQFF. In nucleotides, the CDR3 is TGTGCCAGCAGCTTTCGACTAGCGGGAGCTTCTGAGCAGTTCTTC.

This clonotype was counted between two and nine times. V is TRBV29-1 and J is TRBJ2-7, with D uncertain. Looked up from germline, CDR1 is SQVTM and CDR2 is ANQGSEA. This CDR3 has 12 amino acids. The V end lost 8 bases, the J end lost 0 bases, and 11 bases lay between the germline ends. CDR3 DNA: TGCAGCTTTCGGACCGGCTCCTACGAGCAGTACTTC. Translation gives CSFRTGSYEQYF.

This clonotype was counted only a few times. This rearrangement joins TRBV6-5 to TRBJ2-3; 7 bases fit TRBD2. Germline V gives CDR1 MNHEY, CDR2 SVGAGI. J lost 2 bases, V lost 2 bases, and 10 bases had no gene match. CDR3 length equals 17 residues. CDR3 sequence: CASSYPFSGRTTDTQYF. As DNA, the CDR3 is TGTGCCAGCAGTTACCCCTTCTCCGGGAGGACCACAGATACGCAGTATTTT.

The gene calls are TRBV5-4 and TRBJ2-4, with 9 positions matching TRBD2. CDR3 length equals 14 residues. Germline V gene lookup returns CDR1 SGHNT and CDR2 YYREEE (reference sequence). The ends lost 1 base at V and 8 bases at J; junction bases unmatched: 4. CDR3 sequence: CASSLWPSGDIQYF. CDR3 DNA: TGTGCCAGCAGCTTGTGGCCTAGCGGGGACATTCAGTACTTC.

This clonotype was counted only a few times. The V call is TRBV29-1, the J call TRBJ1-2, with D maybe TRBD1 (6 bases). The CDR3 is made up of 14 amino acids. CDR1 and CDR2 from the germline V gene are SQVTM and ANQGSEA. Trimming took 3 bases from V and 1 from J, leaving 12 bases between them. The CDR3: CSVDRPGVNYGYTF. Written as DNA, the CDR3 is TGCAGCGTTGATCGTCCAGGGGTTAACTATGGCTACACCTTC.

In its sample, this clonotype was seen many times. At one boundary the junction diverges from the germline segment, which might be a read error. This chain connects TRBV5-6 to TRBJ2-1, with D perhaps TRBD2 (6 bases). Germline V gives CDR1 SGHDT, CDR2 YYEEEE. This CDR3 spans 13 amino acids. The CDR3 nucleotides read TGCGCCAGCAGCTTGTTAGGAGGGAATGAGCAGTTCTTC. It specifies CASSLLGGNEQFF.

The chain carries TRBV4-1 and TRBJ2-7, with D perhaps matching TRBD2 (5 bases). CDR3 length equals 13 residues. CDR1 is MGHRA, CDR2 YSYEKL, per germline. V shed 4 bases and J shed 6 bases, with 13 bases lying between them. CDR3 DNA sequence: TGCGCCAGCAGCCCTACTAGTCAGAGCGAGCAGTACTTC. Amino acid sequence: CASSPTSQSEQYF.

In this sample, this clonotype turned up a few times. The chain links TRBV4-1 to TRBJ2-1, with D perhaps matching TRBD2 (6 bases). V lost 3 bases and J lost 0, with 9 bases in between. CDR3 length: 15 amino acids. CDR1 is MGHRA, CDR2 YSYEKL, per germline. CDR3 DNA sequence: TGCGCCAGCAGCCATCCGGAGGGCTCCTACAATGAGCAGTTCTTC. It specifies CASSHPEGSYNEQFF.

V gene TRBV5-1 combines with J gene TRBJ1-1; the D gene is possibly TRBD1 (5 bases). The germline V gene encodes CDR1 SGHRS and CDR2 YFSETQ. V dropped 4 bases and J dropped 5 bases, with 21 bases sitting between them. This CDR3 is 16 amino acids long. The CDR3 DNA follows: TGCGCCAGCAGCCAATCGGGTCCTCCCACAGGAACTGAAGCTTTCTTT. This sequence encodes CASSQSGPPTGTEAFF.